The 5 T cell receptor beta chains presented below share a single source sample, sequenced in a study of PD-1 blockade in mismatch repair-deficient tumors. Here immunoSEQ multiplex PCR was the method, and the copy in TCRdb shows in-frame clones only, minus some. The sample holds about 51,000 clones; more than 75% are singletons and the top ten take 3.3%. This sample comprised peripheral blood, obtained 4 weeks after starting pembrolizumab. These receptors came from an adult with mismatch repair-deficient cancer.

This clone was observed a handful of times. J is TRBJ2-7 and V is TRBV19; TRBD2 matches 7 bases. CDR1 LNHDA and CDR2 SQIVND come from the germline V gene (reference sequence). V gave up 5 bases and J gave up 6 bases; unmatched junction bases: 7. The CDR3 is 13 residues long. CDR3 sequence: CASSPGVAGEQYF. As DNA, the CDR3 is TGTGCCAGTAGTCCCGGAGTAGCGGGCGAGCAGTACTTC.

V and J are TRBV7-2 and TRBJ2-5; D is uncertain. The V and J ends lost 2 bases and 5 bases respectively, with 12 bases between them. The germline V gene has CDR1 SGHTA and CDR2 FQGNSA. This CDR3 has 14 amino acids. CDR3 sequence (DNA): TGTGCCAGCAGCTTATTCAAGGAGAGGGAGACCCAGTACTTC. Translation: CASSLFKERETQYF.

In DNA, the CDR3 is TGCGCCAGCAGCCATGAAGGGGCCTATGGCTACACCTTC. As protein: CASSHEGAYGYTF. The V call is TRBV4-3, the J call TRBJ1-2, with D possibly TRBD1 on 5 matching bases. Germline V gives CDR1 LGHNA, CDR2 YSLEER. Deletions cut 3 bases from V and 4 bases from J, with 9 bases between. The CDR3 has 13 residues.

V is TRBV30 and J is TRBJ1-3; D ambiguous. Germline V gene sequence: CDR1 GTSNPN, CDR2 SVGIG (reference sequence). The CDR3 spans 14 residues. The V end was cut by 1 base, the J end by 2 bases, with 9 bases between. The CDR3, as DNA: TGTGCCTGGAGTGGGGCAGTTGCTGGAAACACCATATATTTT. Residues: CAWSGAVAGNTIYF.

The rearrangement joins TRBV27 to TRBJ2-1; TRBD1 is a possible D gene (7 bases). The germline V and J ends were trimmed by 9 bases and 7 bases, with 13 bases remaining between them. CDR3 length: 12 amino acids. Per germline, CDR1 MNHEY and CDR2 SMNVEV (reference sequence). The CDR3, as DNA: TGTGCCAGTTCTCAGGGGGGAAATGAGCAGTTCTTC. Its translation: CASSQGGNEQFF.